These 2 T cell receptor beta chains were all obtained from the same sample, sequenced in a study of human CD8 memory T cell subsets. Making the TCR beta libraries relied on UMI-labeled 5' RACE. TCRdb reanalyzed the 5' RACE reads and collapses them to one entry per CDR3 protein, without DNA. This sample's clone table lists 10,000 to 15,000 distinct CDR3 sequences. What was sequenced was CD8+ T cells from PBMCs. The origin of the receptors is a human donor in good health.

The chain combines TRBV6-2 or TRBV6-3 with TRBJ2-2; TCRdb calls TRBD2, which cannot be checked without DNA. The CDR3 contains 14 residues. The germline CDR1 and CDR2 sequences are MNHEY and SVGEGT. This CDR3 is CASRALERAGELFF.

J is TRBJ1-5 and V is TRBV12-3 or TRBV12-4; the TCRdb call, TRBD1, lacks DNA for checking. The CDR3 loop spans 14 amino acids. The CDR3 loop reads CASSLRLGLQPQHF.